This entry describes one T cell receptor beta chain. The source of the sample is a study of blood T cell repertoires in COVID-19. Study information: The United States, Italy and Spain were the sources of the acute and convalescent COVID-19 samples.

From germline, CDR1 is SGHTA and CDR2 FQGNSA. Trimming at V came to 1 base and at J to 5 bases, leaving 3 bases not matched to a gene. The CDR3 is made up of 15 amino acids. Measured with immunoSEQ multiplex PCR; TCRdb has only the in-frame clones, and not every one. This table holds over 200,000 clones, around 79% found once. This TCR was recovered from a woman older than 75 with acute or convalescent COVID-19. The specimen sequenced was peripheral blood. The chain recombines TRBV7-2 with TRBJ1-4; 8 bases align to TRBD1. The CDR3 spells CASSLGGQENEKLFF. CDR3 sequence (DNA): TGTGCCAGCAGCTTAGGGGGACAGGAAAATGAAAAACTGTTTTTT.